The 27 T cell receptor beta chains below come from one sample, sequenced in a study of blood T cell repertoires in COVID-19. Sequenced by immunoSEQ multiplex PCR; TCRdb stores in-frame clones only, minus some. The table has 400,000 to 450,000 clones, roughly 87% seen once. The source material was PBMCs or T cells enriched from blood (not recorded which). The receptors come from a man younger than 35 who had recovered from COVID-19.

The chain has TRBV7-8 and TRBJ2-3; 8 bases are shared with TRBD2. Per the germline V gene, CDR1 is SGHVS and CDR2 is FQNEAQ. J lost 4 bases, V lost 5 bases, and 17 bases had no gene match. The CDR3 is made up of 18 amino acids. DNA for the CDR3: TGTGCCAGCAGCCCGACATGGACTAGCCGGGGGAGGCCAGATACGCAGTATTTT. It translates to CASSPTWTSRGRPDTQYF.

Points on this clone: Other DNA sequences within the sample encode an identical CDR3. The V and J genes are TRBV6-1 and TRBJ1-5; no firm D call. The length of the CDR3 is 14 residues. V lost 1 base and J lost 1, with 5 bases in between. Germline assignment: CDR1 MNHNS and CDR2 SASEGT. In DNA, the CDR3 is TGTGCCAGCAGTGAAGGCGGGAGCAATCAGCCCCAGCATTTT. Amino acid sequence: CASSEGGSNQPQHF.

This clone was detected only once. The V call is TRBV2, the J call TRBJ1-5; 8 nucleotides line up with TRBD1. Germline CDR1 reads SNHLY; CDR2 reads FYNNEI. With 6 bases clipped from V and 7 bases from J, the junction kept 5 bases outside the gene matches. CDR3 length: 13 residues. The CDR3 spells CASSYRGEQPQHF. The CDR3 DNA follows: TGTGCCAGCAGCTACAGGGGGGAGCAGCCCCAGCATTTT.

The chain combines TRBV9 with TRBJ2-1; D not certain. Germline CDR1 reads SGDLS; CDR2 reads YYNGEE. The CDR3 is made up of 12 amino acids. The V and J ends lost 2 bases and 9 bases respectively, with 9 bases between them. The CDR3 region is CASSVPTGEQFF. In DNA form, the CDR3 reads TGTGCCAGCAGCGTTCCAACGGGTGAGCAGTTCTTC.

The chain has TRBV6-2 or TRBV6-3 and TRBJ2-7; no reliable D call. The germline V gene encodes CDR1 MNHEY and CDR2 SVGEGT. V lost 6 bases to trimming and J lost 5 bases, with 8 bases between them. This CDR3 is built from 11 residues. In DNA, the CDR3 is TGTGCCAGCAGCCGCCGGGACGAGCAGTACTTC. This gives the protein CASSRRDEQYF.

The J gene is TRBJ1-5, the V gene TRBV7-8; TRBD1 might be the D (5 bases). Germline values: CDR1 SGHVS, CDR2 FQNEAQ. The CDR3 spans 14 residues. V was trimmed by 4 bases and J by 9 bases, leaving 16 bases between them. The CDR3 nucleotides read TGTGCCAGCAGCTCTCCAGGGTCTTGGGGGCCCCAGCATTTT. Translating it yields CASSSPGSWGPQHF.

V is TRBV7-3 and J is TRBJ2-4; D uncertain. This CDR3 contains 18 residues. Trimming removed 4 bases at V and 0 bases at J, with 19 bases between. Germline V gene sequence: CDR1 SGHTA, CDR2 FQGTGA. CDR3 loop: CASSSIEASGIAKNIQYF. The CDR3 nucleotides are TGTGCCAGCAGCTCGATTGAGGCCTCCGGAATAGCCAAAAACATTCAGTACTTC.

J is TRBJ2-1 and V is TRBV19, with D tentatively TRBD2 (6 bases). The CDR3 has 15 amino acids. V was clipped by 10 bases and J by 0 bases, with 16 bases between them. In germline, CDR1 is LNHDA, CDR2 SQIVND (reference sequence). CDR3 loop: CATTTGTVSYNEQFF. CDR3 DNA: TGTGCCACAACGACCGGGACTGTCTCCTACAATGAGCAGTTCTTC.

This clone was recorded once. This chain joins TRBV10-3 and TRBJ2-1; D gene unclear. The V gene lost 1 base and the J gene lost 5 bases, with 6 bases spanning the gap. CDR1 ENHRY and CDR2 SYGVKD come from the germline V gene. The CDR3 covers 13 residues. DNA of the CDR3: TGTGCCATCAGTGAGTACCAGGACAATGAGCAGTTCTTC. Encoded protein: CAISEYQDNEQFF.

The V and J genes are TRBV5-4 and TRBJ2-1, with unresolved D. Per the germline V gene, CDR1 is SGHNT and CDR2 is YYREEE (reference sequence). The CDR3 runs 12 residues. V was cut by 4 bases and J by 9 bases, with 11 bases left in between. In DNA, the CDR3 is TGTGCCAGCAGCCGCGAGTTCTTTGAGCAGTTCTTC. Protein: CASSREFFEQFF.

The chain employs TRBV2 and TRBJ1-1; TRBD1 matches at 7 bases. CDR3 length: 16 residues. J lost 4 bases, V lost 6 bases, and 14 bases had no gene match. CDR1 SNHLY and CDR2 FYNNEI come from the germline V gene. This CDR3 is CASSPTTGRLGTEAFF. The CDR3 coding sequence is TGTGCCAGCAGCCCAACGACAGGGAGGCTTGGCACTGAAGCTTTCTTT.

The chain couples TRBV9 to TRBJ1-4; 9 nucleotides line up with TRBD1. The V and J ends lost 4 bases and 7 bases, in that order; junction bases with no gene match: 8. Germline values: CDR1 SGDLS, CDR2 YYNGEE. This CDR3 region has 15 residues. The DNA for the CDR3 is TGTGCCAGCAGCCCCACAGGGGGCAAGGGTGAAAAACTGTTTTTT. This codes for CASSPTGGKGEKLFF.

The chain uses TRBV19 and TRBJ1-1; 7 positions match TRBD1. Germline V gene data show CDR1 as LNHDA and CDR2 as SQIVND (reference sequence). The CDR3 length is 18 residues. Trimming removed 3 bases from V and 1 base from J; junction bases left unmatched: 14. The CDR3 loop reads CASSIFQGGVIGNTEAFF. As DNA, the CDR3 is TGTGCCAGTAGTATTTTCCAGGGGGGTGTGATAGGGAACACTGAAGCTTTCTTT. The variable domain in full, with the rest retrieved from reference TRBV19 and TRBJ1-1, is DGGITQSPKYLFRKEGQNVTLSCEQNLNHDAMYWYRQDPGQGLRLIYYSQIVNDFQKGDIAEGYSVSREKKESFPLTVTSAQKNPTAFYLCASSIFQGGVIGNTEAFFGQGTRLTVV.

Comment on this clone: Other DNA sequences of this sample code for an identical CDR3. The CDR3 loop reads CASSTGSGANVLTF. As DNA, the CDR3 is TGTGCCAGCAGCACAGGTTCTGGGGCCAACGTCCTGACTTTC. This sequence joins TRBV9 and TRBJ2-6; maybe TRBD1 (5 bases). Germline CDR1 is SGDLS and CDR2 is YYNGEE. CDR3 length equals 14 residues. V shed 4 bases and J shed 1 base, with 6 bases lying between them.

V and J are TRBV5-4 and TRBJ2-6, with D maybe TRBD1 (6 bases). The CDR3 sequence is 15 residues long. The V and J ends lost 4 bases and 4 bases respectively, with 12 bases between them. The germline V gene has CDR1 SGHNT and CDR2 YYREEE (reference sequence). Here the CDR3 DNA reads TGTGCCAGCAGCCCGACAGGAACCGGGGCCAACGTCCTGACTTTC. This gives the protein CASSPTGTGANVLTF.

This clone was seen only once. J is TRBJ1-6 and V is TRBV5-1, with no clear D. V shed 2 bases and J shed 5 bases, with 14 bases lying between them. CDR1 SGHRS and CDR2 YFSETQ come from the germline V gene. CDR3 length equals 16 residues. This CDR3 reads CASSFRGTRDNSPLHF. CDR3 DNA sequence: TGCGCCAGCAGCTTTCGAGGAACTAGAGATAATTCACCCCTCCACTTT.

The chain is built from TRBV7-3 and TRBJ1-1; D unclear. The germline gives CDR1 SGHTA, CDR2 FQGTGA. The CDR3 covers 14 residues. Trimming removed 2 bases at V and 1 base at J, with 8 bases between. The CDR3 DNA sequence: TGTGCCAGCAGCTTAGATTCGGGGAACACTGAAGCTTTCTTT. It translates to CASSLDSGNTEAFF. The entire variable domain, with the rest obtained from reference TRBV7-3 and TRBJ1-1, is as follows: GAGVSQTPSNKVTEKGKYVELRCDPISGHTALYWYRQSLGQGPEFLIYFQGTGAADDSGLPNDRFFAVRPEGSVSTLKIQRTERGDSAVYLCASSLDSGNTEAFFGQGTRLTVV.

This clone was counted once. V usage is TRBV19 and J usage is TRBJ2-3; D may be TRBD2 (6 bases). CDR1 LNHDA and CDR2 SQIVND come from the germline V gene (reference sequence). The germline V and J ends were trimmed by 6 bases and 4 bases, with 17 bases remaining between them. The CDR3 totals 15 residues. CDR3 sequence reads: CASRGRWSGADTQYF. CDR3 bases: TGTGCCAGTAGGGGGAGGTGGAGTGGCGCAGATACGCAGTATTTT.

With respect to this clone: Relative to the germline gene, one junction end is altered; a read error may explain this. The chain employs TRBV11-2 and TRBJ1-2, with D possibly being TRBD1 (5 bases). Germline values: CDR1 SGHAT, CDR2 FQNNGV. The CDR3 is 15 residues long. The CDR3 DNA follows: TGTGCCAGCAGTTTAGACGGGGGTCCCAACTATGGCTACACCTTC. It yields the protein CASSLDGGPNYGYTF.

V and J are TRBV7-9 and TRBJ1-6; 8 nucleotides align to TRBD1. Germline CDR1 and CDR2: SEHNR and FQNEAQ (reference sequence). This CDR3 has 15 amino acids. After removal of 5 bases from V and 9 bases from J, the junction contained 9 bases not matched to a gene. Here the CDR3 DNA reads TGTGCCAGCAGCCAAAGACAGGGGTTCTCTTCACCCCTCCACTTT. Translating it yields CASSQRQGFSSPLHF.

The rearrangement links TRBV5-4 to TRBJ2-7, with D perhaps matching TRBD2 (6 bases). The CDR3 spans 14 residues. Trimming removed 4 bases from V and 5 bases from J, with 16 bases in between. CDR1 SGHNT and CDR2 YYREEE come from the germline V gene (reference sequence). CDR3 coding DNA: TGTGCCAGCAGCCCGCGGCTAGCTAGCGACGAGCAGTACTTC. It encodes CASSPRLASDEQYF.

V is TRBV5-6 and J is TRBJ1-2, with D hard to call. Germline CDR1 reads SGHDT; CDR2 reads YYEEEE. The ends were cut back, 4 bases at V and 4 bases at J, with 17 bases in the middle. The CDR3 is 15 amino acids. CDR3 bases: TGTGCCAGCAGCCCAGTGGGAGGTTACCGCTATGGCTACACCTTC. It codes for CASSPVGGYRYGYTF. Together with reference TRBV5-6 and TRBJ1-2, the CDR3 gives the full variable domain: DAGVTQSPTHLIKTRGQQVTLRCSPKSGHDTVSWYQQALGQGPQFIFQYYEEEERQRGNFPDRFSGHQFPNYSSELNVNALLLGDSALYLCASSPVGGYRYGYTFGSGTRLTVV.

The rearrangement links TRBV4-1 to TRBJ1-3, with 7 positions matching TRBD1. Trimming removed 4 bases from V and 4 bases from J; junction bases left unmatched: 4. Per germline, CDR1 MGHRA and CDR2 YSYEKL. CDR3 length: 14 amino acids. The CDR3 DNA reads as TGCGCCAGCAGCCCTACAGGGGCGGGAAACACCATATATTTT. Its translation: CASSPTGAGNTIYF.

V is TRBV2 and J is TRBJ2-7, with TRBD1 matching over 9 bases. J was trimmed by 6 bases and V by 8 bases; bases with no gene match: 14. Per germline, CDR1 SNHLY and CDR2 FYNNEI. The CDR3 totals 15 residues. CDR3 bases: TGTGCCAGCTATCTGGATGGACAGGGGAAATCCGAGCAGTACTTC. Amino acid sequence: CASYLDGQGKSEQYF.

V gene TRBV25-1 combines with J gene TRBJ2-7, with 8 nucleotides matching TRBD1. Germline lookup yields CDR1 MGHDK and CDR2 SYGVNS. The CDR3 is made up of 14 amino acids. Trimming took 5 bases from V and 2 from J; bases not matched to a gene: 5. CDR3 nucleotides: TGTGCCAGCAGTTTTTTGGACAGGGCCTACGAGCAGTACTTC. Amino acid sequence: CASSFLDRAYEQYF.

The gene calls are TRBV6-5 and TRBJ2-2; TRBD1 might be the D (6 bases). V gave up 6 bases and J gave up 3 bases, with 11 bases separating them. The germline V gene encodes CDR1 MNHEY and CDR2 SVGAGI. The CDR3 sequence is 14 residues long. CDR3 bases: TGTGCCAGCAGCGGACAGATCTACACCGGGGAGCTGTTTTTT. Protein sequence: CASSGQIYTGELFF.

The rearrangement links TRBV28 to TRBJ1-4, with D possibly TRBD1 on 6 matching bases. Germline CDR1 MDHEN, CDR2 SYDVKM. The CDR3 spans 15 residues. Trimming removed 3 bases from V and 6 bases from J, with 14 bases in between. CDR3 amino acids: CASSFQTGGHEKLFF. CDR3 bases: TGTGCCAGCAGTTTCCAGACAGGCGGGCATGAAAAACTGTTTTTT.